Following are 17 T cell receptor beta chains from one sample sequenced in a study of response to subunit inactivated influenza vaccine. TCRdb recomputed calls from the RT-PCR reads with MiXCR, one row per CDR3 protein. The table includes 300,000 to 350,000 distinct CDR3 sequences, roughly 22% detected once. The source was PBMCs from blood, collected approximately 20 months after vaccination. All receptors come from a man between 45 and 75 years old who received an inactivated influenza vaccine.

This chain uses TRBV6-2 or TRBV6-3 with TRBJ2-1; D not certain. V lost 0 bases and J 0 bases, leaving 12 bases between the germline ends. Germline V CDR1 and CDR2: MNHEY, SVGEGT. This CDR3 spans 17 amino acids. The CDR3 is CASSYSKRPDSYNEQFF. The CDR3 coding sequence is TGTGCCAGCAGTTACTCGAAGAGGCCTGACTCCTACAATGAGCAGTTCTTC.

The J gene is TRBJ2-7, the V gene TRBV5-1; TRBD1 matches 8 bases. After removal of 0 bases from V and 3 bases from J, the junction contained 8 bases not matched to a gene. Looked up from germline, CDR1 is SGHRS and CDR2 is YFSETQ. The CDR3 consists of 16 residues. CDR3 loop: CASSLAEWGQVYEQYF. CDR3 in DNA: TGCGCCAGCAGCTTGGCCGAGTGGGGACAGGTCTACGAGCAGTACTTC.

This clonotype was counted a few times. The J gene is TRBJ1-1, the V gene TRBV10-3, with a weak D call TRBD1 (6 bases). Germline V gene lookup returns CDR1 ENHRY and CDR2 SYGVKD. V lost 6 bases and J lost 1, with 15 bases in between. The CDR3 length is 15 residues. Here the CDR3 reads CAISDRREKNTEAFF. CDR3 sequence (DNA): TGTGCCATCAGCGACAGGAGGGAGAAGAACACTGAAGCTTTCTTT.

This clonotype appeared once. V is TRBV11-2 and J is TRBJ1-1; D gene unclear. From germline, CDR1 is SGHAT and CDR2 FQNNGV. The CDR3 covers 13 residues. V lost 2 bases and J 11 bases, leaving 15 bases between the germline ends. CDR3 nucleotides: TGTGCCAGCAGCTTATCTGGGAATCCGATGGCTTTCTTT. The encoded protein is CASSLSGNPMAFF.

The chain carries TRBV20-1 and TRBJ2-7, with 11 bases lining up with TRBD2. The CDR3 extends over 16 amino acids. CDR1 and CDR2 (germline): DFQATT, SNEGSKA (reference sequence). Unmatched junction bases numbered 8, after V lost 3 bases and J lost 1 base. CDR3 nucleotides: TGCAGTGCTAGGCCTAGCGGGGGGAAGTTTTCCTACGAGCAGTACTTC. This gives the protein CSARPSGGKFSYEQYF.

The chain has TRBV20-1 and TRBJ2-2; 8 bases fit TRBD2. Germline CDR1 is DFQATT and CDR2 is SNEGSKA (reference sequence). V shed 6 bases, J shed 1 base, and the junction held 4 bases outside the gene matches. CDR3 length: 14 residues. DNA of the CDR3: TGCAGTGCAACCCTAGCGGGGAACACCGGGGAGCTGTTTTTT. Its protein product is CSATLAGNTGELFF.

On this clonotype: The junction shows a germline mismatch at one end, possibly a read error. The CDR3 DNA reads TGTGCCAGCAGTGAAAGGACCAATTCGCCCCTCCACTTT. Translation: CASSERTNSPLHF. The chain links TRBV25-1 to TRBJ1-6; no clear D gene. Germline CDR1 reads MGHDK; CDR2 reads SYGVNS. CDR3 size: 13 residues.

This clonotype has just one count. The rearrangement links TRBV29-1 to TRBJ2-7; 7 nucleotides line up with TRBD1. With V trimmed by 4 bases and J by 3 bases, 9 bases remained unmatched. The CDR3 length is 14 residues. Germline-derived CDR1 and CDR2 are SQVTM and ANQGSEA. In DNA, the CDR3 is TGCAGCGTTGCCCCCCGGACAGGCTTCTACGAGCAGTACTTC. Translating gives CSVAPRTGFYEQYF.

There are many counts of this clonotype. V usage is TRBV6-5 and J usage is TRBJ1-5; D unclear. The germline CDR1 and CDR2 sequences are MNHEY and SVGAGI. This CDR3 has 15 residues. V was trimmed by 4 bases and J by 4 bases, leaving 14 bases between them. CDR3 residues: CASSSTGRLNQPQHF. DNA for the CDR3: TGTGCCAGCAGTTCCACCGGACGGTTAAATCAGCCCCAGCATTTT.

This chain joins TRBV27 and TRBJ2-7; 14 bases are a match to TRBD2. V dropped 3 bases and J dropped 4; count of bases not matched to a gene: 11. CDR3 length equals 18 residues. The germline V gene encodes CDR1 MNHEY and CDR2 SMNVEV (reference sequence). Here the CDR3 DNA reads TGTGCCAGCAGTTTTTCAAGGACTAGCGGGGGGAACGTTTACGAGCAGTACTTC. It codes for CASSFSRTSGGNVYEQYF.

This clonotype was picked up a small number of times. This rearrangement joins TRBV7-8 to TRBJ1-5; perhaps TRBD1 as D (5 bases). Trimming removed 5 bases from V and 2 bases from J, with 19 bases in between. The CDR3 is 17 residues long. CDR1 SGHVS and CDR2 FQNEAQ come from the germline V gene. The CDR3 here is CASSQARVVGRNQPQHF. CDR3 DNA sequence: TGTGCCAGCAGCCAGGCGAGGGTGGTGGGGCGCAATCAGCCCCAGCATTTT.

The sample holds many counts of this clonotype. The rearrangement links TRBV11-2 to TRBJ2-3, with TRBD1 matching over 9 bases. From germline, CDR1 is SGHAT and CDR2 FQNNGV. Trimming cost V 5 bases and J 4 bases; bases outside gene matches: 16. The length of the CDR3 is 18 residues. DNA of the CDR3: TGTGCCAGCAGCCCGGCCCCATACAGGGGGCGGGGGCCAGATACGCAGTATTTT. This codes for CASSPAPYRGRGPDTQYF. Based on the CDR3 plus reference TRBV11-2 and TRBJ2-3, the full variable domain is EAGVAQSPRYKIIEKRQSVAFWCNPISGHATLYWYQQILGQGPKLLIQFQNNGVVDDSQLPKDRFSAERLKGVDSTLKIQPAKLEDSAVYLCASSPAPYRGRGPDTQYFGPGTRLTVL.

This clonotype appeared many times. V is TRBV7-2 and J is TRBJ1-2, with D unresolved. The CDR3 has 14 residues. The V gene's germline CDR1 is SGHTA and CDR2 FQGNSA. Trimming left V 4 bases short and J 7 bases short, with 16 bases between. The CDR3 bases are TGTGCCAGCAGCTCCTCGAGGGCAATGGGTGGCTACACCTTC. This gives the protein CASSSSRAMGGYTF. Drawing the rest from reference TRBV7-2 and TRBJ1-2, the complete variable domain is GAGVSQSPSNKVTEKGKDVELRCDPISGHTALYWYRQSLGQGLEFLIYFQGNSAPDKSGLPSDRFSAERTGGSVSTLTIQRTQQEDSAVYLCASSSSRAMGGYTFGSGTRLTVV.

The table lists this clonotype with a few counts. The gene calls are TRBV7-6 and TRBJ2-1, with D hard to call. V shed 1 base and J shed 3 bases, with 4 bases lying between them. CDR1 SGHVS and CDR2 FNYEAQ come from the germline V gene. The CDR3 is 13 residues long. In DNA form, the CDR3 reads TGTGCCAGCAGCTTAGATCACTACAATGAGCAGTTCTTC. Protein: CASSLDHYNEQFF.

In its sample, this clonotype was seen a few times. The rearrangement links TRBV6-1 to TRBJ1-1; TRBD1 might be the D (5 bases). Germline V gene data show CDR1 as MNHNS and CDR2 as SASEGT. This CDR3 is built from 14 residues. V lost 7 bases and J lost 0, with 12 bases in between. The CDR3 protein is CASTRRGMNTEAFF. Here the CDR3 DNA reads TGTGCCAGCACCAGACGGGGGATGAACACTGAAGCTTTCTTT.

This clonotype was counted ten times or more. The chain carries TRBV29-1 and TRBJ1-1; D gene unclear. V lost 1 base and J lost 5, with 14 bases in between. CDR3 length: 14 residues. Germline-derived CDR1 and CDR2 are SQVTM and ANQGSEA. CDR3 residues: CSVEGIRGGTEAFF. The CDR3 nucleotides read TGCAGCGTTGAAGGAATCAGAGGTGGGACTGAAGCTTTCTTT.

The chain joins TRBV28 to TRBJ1-2, with a weak D call TRBD1 (5 bases). Deletions cut 8 bases from V and 3 bases from J, with 19 bases between. The V gene's germline CDR1 is MDHEN and CDR2 SYDVKM. This CDR3 is 15 amino acids long. This chain's CDR3 is CASRDAGLRDYGYTF. CDR3 coding DNA: TGTGCCAGCCGTGACGCAGGGCTCCGCGACTATGGCTACACCTTC.